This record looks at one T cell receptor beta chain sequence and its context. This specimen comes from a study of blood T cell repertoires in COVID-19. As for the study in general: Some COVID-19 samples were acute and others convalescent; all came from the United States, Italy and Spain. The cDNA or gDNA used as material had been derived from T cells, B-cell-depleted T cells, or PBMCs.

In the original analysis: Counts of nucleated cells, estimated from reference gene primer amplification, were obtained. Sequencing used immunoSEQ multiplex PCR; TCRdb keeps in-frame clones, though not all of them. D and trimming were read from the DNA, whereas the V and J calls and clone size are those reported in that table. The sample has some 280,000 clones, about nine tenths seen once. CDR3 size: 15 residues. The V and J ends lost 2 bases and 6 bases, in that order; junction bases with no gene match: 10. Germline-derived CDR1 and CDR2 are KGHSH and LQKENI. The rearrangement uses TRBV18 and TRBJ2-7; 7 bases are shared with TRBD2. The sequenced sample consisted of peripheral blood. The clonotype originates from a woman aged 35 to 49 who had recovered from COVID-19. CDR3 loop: CASSPFEGTTIEQYF. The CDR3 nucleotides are TGTGCCAGCTCACCATTCGAGGGGACTACTATCGAGCAGTACTTC.